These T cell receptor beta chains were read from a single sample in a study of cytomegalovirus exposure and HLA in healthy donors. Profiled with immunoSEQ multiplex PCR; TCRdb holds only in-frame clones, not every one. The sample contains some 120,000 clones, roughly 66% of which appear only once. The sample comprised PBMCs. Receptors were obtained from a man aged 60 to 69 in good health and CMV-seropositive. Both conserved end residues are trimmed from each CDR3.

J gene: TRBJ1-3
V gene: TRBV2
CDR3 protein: ASSEADRVGNTIY

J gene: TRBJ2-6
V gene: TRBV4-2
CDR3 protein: ASSQETSGGAPGANVLT

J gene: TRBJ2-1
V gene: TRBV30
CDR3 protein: AWSGISGGRSYNEQF

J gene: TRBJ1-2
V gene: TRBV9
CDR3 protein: ASSPISGTPYGYT

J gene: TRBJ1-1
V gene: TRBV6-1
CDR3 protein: ASDRNTEAF

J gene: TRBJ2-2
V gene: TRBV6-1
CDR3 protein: ASSAIAGGWNTGELF

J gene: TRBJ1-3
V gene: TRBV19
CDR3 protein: ASSRNRGMGNTIY

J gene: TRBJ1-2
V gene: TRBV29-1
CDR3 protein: SARDRGLNYGYT

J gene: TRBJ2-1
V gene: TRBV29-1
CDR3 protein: SVSLAGTSSYNEQF

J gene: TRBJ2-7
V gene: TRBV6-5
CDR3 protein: ASRLAGYEQY

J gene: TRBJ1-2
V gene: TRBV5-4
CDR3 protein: ASSSPTGLGYGYT

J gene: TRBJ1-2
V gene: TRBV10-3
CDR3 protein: AISFTTGNYGYT

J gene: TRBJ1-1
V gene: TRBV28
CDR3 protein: ASSLYAYNTEAF

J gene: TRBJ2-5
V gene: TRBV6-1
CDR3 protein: ASSEVRHRPQETQY

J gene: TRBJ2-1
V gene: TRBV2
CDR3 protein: ASGGLAGEQF

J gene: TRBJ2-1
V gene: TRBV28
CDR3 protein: ASSSGGAVNEQF

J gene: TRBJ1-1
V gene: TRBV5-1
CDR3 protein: ASSSRPHRDTEAF

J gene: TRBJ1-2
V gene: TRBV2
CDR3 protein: ASTGKDSLSNYGYT

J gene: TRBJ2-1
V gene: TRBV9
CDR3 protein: ASSVVEANEQF

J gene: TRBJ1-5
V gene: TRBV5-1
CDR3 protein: ASSLGGREGQPQH

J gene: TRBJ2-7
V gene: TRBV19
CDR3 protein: ASSIDRGRYEQY

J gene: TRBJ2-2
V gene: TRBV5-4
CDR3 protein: ASSFQGRSGELF

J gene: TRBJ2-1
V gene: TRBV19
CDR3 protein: ASSMRSGTGGGGEQF

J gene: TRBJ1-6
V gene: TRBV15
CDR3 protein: ATSQDRVGNSPLH

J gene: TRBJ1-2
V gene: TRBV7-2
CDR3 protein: ASSLERIRGGYT

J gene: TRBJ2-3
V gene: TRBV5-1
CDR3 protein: ASRAGIGDTDTQY

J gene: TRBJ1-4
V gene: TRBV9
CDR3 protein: ASSVVTGLDEKLF

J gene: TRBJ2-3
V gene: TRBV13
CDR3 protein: ASSSGELSTDTQY

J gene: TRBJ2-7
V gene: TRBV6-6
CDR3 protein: ASSPQASYEQY

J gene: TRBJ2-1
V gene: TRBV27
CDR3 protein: ASNDPGLYNEQF

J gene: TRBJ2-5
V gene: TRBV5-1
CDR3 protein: ASSLVPGSGGIKETQY